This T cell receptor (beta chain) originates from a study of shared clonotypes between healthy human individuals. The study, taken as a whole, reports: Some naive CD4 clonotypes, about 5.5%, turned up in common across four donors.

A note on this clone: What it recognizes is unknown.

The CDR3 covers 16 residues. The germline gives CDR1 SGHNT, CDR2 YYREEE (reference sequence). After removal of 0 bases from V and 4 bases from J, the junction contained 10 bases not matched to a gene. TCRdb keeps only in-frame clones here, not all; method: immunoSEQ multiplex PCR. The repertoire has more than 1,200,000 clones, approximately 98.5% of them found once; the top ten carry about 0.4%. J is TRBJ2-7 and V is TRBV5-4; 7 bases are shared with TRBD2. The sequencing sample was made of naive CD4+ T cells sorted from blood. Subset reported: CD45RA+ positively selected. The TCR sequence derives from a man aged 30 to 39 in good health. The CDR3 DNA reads TGTGCCAGCAGCTTGGGGGACTACCGGAAGCCTTACGAGCAGTACTTC. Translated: CASSLGDYRKPYEQYF.